The clone carrying this T cell receptor beta chain was counted only a few times. Its antigen is not identified. This sample was included in a study of cytomegalovirus exposure and HLA in healthy donors. Overall study results and limits: TRBV6-2, TRBV6-3 and other indistinguishable V segments were excluded. An analysis that was carried out later associated 16,951 TCR beta sequences with HLA alleles at 0.05 false discovery rate.

PCR used 60 Vbeta primers and 13 Jbeta primers. Sequenced by immunoSEQ multiplex PCR; TCRdb stores in-frame clones only, minus some. In the table there are roughly 120,000 clones, less than 85% of which are singletons. V shed 2 bases and J shed 1 base, with 15 bases lying between them. The germline V gene encodes CDR1 SGDLS and CDR2 YYNGEE. The CDR3 runs 17 residues. The sequenced material came from PBMCs. This receptor was taken from a male donor in good health and CMV-seronegative. This rearrangement joins TRBV9 to TRBJ2-2; D is unclear. The CDR3 loop reads CASSVTRLSVNTGELFF. DNA for the CDR3: TGTGCCAGCAGCGTCACCCGACTGTCCGTGAACACCGGGGAGCTGTTTTTT.